This paragraph reports one TCR beta chain. Its recognized antigen is unknown. Base qualities were left out, and no much larger clone turns up one base away. The junction shows trimming of 2 bases on V and 9 bases on J, and the gene matches do not reach 7 bases of it. Looking up the germline V gene (reference sequence) yields CDR1 MNHNY and CDR2 SVGAGI. The CDR3 goes from the cysteine to the phenylalanine over 15 residues. Only CDR3 DNA is held: 45 bases, read in frame from base 1. This sample was included in a study of blood T cell repertoires in COVID-19 (dated by TCRdb to the early 2020s). Notes on the research overall: The collaborator samples originated in the United States, Italy and Spain and spanned the acute and convalescent phases of COVID-19. Deeply sampled blood TCRbeta repertoires from subjects exposed to, actively infected with, or recovered from COVID-19 were included in the dataset. Samples were obtained from the ongoing ImmuneRACE study (first 160 participants) and from 1,254 subjects provided by 6 global collaborators. Where available, HLA class I and class II types were taken from metadata supplied by the sample provider and were not determined by assay-based typing. The prospective study material was composed of cDNA or gDNA derived from T cells, B-cell-depleted T cells, or PBMCs. The repertoires were made available in a free public database intended to serve as a resource for research on the immune response to SARS-CoV-2. Sample metadata almost always included a de-identified subject ID, COVID-19 status, age in years and sex. Results the study describes overall, beyond this receptor: The quantity of clinical and demographic metadata differed by source and by participant and was supplied without curation.

TCRbeta CDR3 regions were amplified from genomic DNA using the immunoSEQ Assay, a bias-controlled multiplex PCR. Processing in the source paper ran as follows. The number of nucleated cells in each sample was estimated from the amplification of reference gene primers within the assay. Sequence reads were collapsed and filtered to measure the absolute abundance of every unique TCRbeta CDR3 rearrangement. Productive Simpson clonality was computed per sample as the square root of Simpson's diversity index over productive rearrangements. Held by TCRdb, this immuneACCESS table contains in-frame sequences only and omits some clones. Under half of the omission traces to an unresolved V gene where checked; the cause of the rest is unknown. The V and J calls and the clone size are those of that table, but D and trimming were determined from the DNA. Recorded for this sample are roughly 100,000 clones; approximately 86% of them occurred a single time. About 19% of the sample comes from the top ten.

Each collaborating institution followed its own protocols to collect whole blood in K2EDTA tubes. For TCRbeta analysis, collaborators shipped samples as frozen whole blood, isolated PBMCs, or DNA extracted from either of those sample types. Sequenced: peripheral blood. The chain is encoded by TRBV6-6 joined to TRBJ2-5, and TRBD2 matches 12 of the central bases. The sequence was collected from a woman at least 80 years old with acute or convalescent COVID-19. The CDR3 reads as follows: CASSYRTSGVQAQYF. DNA sequence: TGTGCCAGCAGTTACAGGACTAGCGGGGTCCAGGCCCAGTACTTC.